A single sample gave rise to the 10 T cell receptor beta chains below, sequenced in a study of cytotoxic CD8 clonotypes in ibrutinib-treated CLL (dated by TCRdb to the early 2020s). The library was made by the immunoSEQ multiplex PCR assay. As stored in TCRdb, this immuneACCESS dataset retains in-frame rearrangements with V and J assigned. A fraction of the clones does not appear; measured against another copy, unresolved V genes explain less than half of the discrepancy, and the remainder lacks a known reason. Within this sample are approximately 170,000 clones, with around nine tenths of them counted one time only. 3% of the sample comes from the top ten. This specimen's time point label, per the study, means: progressive disease on ibrutinib. This specimen was PBMCs, taken at disease progression, from a patient treated with ibrutinib. Receptor source: a human donor with chronic lymphocytic leukemia.

V gene TRBV6-1 combines with J gene TRBJ2-1, with a tentative D call TRBD2 (6 bases). The V end was cut by 10 bases, the J end by 1 base, with 17 bases between. In germline, CDR1 is MNHNS, CDR2 SASEGT. This CDR3 is built from 15 residues. The CDR3 sequence is CAIDPGSLSYNEQFF. The DNA for the CDR3 is TGTGCCATCGACCCCGGGAGCCTTTCCTACAATGAGCAGTTCTTC.

The chain uses TRBV5-8 and TRBJ2-7; 13 bases align to TRBD2. This CDR3 has 15 residues. Germline V gives CDR1 SGHTS, CDR2 YDEGEE. The V gene end was trimmed by 1 base and the J gene end by 5 bases; junction bases not matched to a gene: 3. The CDR3 bases are TGTGCCAGCAGCTTGTGGACTAGCGGGAGCCACGAGCAGTACTTC. This encodes CASSLWTSGSHEQYF.

This sequence joins TRBV30 and TRBJ2-6, with 10 bases matching TRBD1. The length of the CDR3 is 14 residues. The germline V gene has CDR1 GTSNPN and CDR2 SVGIG (reference sequence). V gave up 5 bases and J gave up 2 bases; unmatched junction bases: 0. The CDR3 spells CAWGQGAGANVLTF. The CDR3 DNA is TGTGCCTGGGGACAGGGGGCTGGGGCCAACGTCCTGACTTTC.

The chain has TRBV2 and TRBJ1-2; D unresolved. The CDR3 consists of 14 residues. In germline, CDR1 is SNHLY, CDR2 FYNNEI. The V gene lost 2 bases and the J gene lost 5 bases, with 12 bases spanning the gap. As DNA, the CDR3 is TGTGCCAGCAGTGAAAGGTCAGGTATTTATGGCTACACCTTC. The encoded protein is CASSERSGIYGYTF.

The chain couples TRBV6-7 to TRBJ2-7; TRBD2 might be the D (5 bases). TRBV6-7 is an open reading frame, and its role is uncertain. There are 12 residues in the CDR3. V lost 2 bases, J lost 4 bases, and 6 bases lay in between. The CDR3 nucleotides read TGTGCCAGCAGTTACCGGGGATACGAGCAGTACTTC. It translates to CASSYRGYEQYF.

This CDR3 is CASSFIKGSENTEAFF. The CDR3 nucleotides are TGTGCCAGCAGCTTTATAAAAGGCAGTGAGAACACTGAAGCTTTCTTT. The rearrangement joins TRBV11-3 to TRBJ1-1; no reliable D call. The V end was cut by 3 bases, the J end by 1 base, with 15 bases between. The germline gives CDR1 SGHNT, CDR2 YENEEA. This CDR3 has 16 residues.

The CDR3 DNA reads TGCGCCAGCAGCCCCCGAAGCGAGAACACCGGGGAGCTGTTTTTT. Protein product: CASSPRSENTGELFF. This rearrangement joins TRBV5-1 to TRBJ2-2; unclear D gene. V lost 4 bases and J lost 1, with 11 bases in between. Germline CDR1 and CDR2: SGHRS and YFSETQ. CDR3 length equals 15 residues.

This clone appeared a single time. This rearrangement joins TRBV6-5 to TRBJ1-2, with D perhaps matching TRBD1 (5 bases). Germline V gene data show CDR1 as MNHEY and CDR2 as SVGAGI. V was clipped by 5 bases and J by 4 bases, with 8 bases between them. There are 12 residues in the CDR3. CDR3 nucleotide sequence: TGTGCCAGCAGTAGCAGGGTCTATGGCTACACCTTC. Its translation: CASSSRVYGYTF.

V is TRBV28 and J is TRBJ1-1; TRBD1 might be the D (6 bases). The germline V gene encodes CDR1 MDHEN and CDR2 SYDVKM. The V end lost 1 base, the J end lost 6 bases, and 12 bases lay between the germline ends. The CDR3 consists of 14 residues. This CDR3 is CASSLSGALPEAFF. CDR3 sequence (DNA): TGTGCCAGCAGTTTATCGGGGGCCCTCCCTGAAGCTTTCTTT.

This chain links TRBV19 with TRBJ1-2; D might be TRBD1 (6 bases). V lost 3 bases and J lost 0, with 11 bases in between. The V gene's germline CDR1 is LNHDA and CDR2 SQIVND (reference sequence). The CDR3 has 15 residues. The CDR3 DNA reads TGTGCCAGTAGTATCCAGGGGTTAGCTAACTATGGCTACACCTTC. This translates into CASSIQGLANYGYTF.